This T cell receptor (beta chain) comes out of a study of PD-1 blockade in classical Hodgkin lymphoma. Study at large: Patients got intravenous nivolumab 3 mg/kg every 2 weeks. The study's findings and limits: The study found complete responders had baseline diversity similar to newly diagnosed patients. Reported baseline diversity: healthy donors highest, relapsed/refractory patients lowest.

TCRdb's copy holds only in-frame clones and misses some; the assay was immunoSEQ multiplex PCR. The data show approximately 110,000 clones, about 92% seen once. The junction had 4 bases not matched to a gene; V was cut back by 0 bases and J by 1 base. CDR1 and CDR2 (germline): GTSNPN, SVGIG (reference sequence). The CDR3 is made up of 15 amino acids. As regards this clone: Its cognate antigen is unknown.

The sample's time point: cycle 4 day 1 (C4D1), after 5 to 7 weeks of nivolumab. In every patient, relapse followed autologous stem cell transplantation, while exposure to brentuximab vedotin differed. This sequence originates from a human donor with classical Hodgkin lymphoma. The chain recombines TRBV30 with TRBJ2-7, with 9 bases fitting TRBD1. Sequences were derived from peripheral blood mononuclear cells (PBMCs), sampled before the fourth cycle of nivolumab. CDR3 DNA sequence: TGTGCCTGGAGTGTACGGACAGGGGCATCCTACGAGCAGTACTTC. It encodes CAWSVRTGASYEQYF.